The rows below give T cell receptor beta chains drawn from one sample of a study of blood T cell repertoires in COVID-19. Method: immunoSEQ multiplex PCR; TCRdb's copy keeps in-frame clones and lacks some. Of approximately 160,000 clones in the sample, 77% were seen once. Source material: peripheral blood. Every receptor here comes from a man aged 70-80 years with acute or convalescent COVID-19. The CDR3 runs from the conserved cysteine through the conserved F or W. Fields, in order: CDR3 protein, CDR3 DNA, clone size, J gene, V gene, D gene. A D gene is named only where the DNA matches it firmly. For some rows the clone size is stated as once, few or many, or as a class when expanded; others skip it.

CATSGTGRAYEQYF | TGCGCCACGAGTGGGACAGGGAGGGCCTACGAGCAGTACTTC | . | TRBJ2-7 | TRBV5-1 | TRBD1
CASSPQIETQYF | TGTGCCAGCAGTCCTCAGATAGAGACCCAGTACTTC | . | TRBJ2-5 | TRBV28 | .
CASILGRDREYEQYF | TGTGCCAGCATTTTAGGCCGGGACAGGGAATACGAGCAGTACTTC | once | TRBJ2-7 | TRBV2 | TRBD1
CASSPGRETQYF | TGTGCCAGCAGCCCCGGTCGGGAGACCCAGTACTTC | . | TRBJ2-5 | TRBV7-3 | .
CASSKDRTGGIGWETQYF | TGTGCCAGCAGCAAGGACCGGACAGGGGGAATAGGATGGGAGACCCAGTACTTC | . | TRBJ2-5 | TRBV5-4 | TRBD1
CASSLGLAGTSSYNEQFF | TGTGCCAGCAGCTTGGGACTAGCGGGGACAAGCTCCTACAATGAGCAGTTCTTC | . | TRBJ2-1 | TRBV7-9 | TRBD2
CASSQEGTGPYEQYF | TGCGCCAGCAGCCAAGAAGGTACAGGACCTTACGAGCAGTACTTC | . | TRBJ2-7 | TRBV4-1 | .
CASARRAGVYEQYF | TGTGCCAGCGCCCGTAGGGCGGGAGTGTACGAGCAGTACTTC | . | TRBJ2-7 | TRBV7-2 | TRBD2
CASRVTGGRETQYF | TGTGCCAGTAGAGTGACAGGGGGACGCGAGACCCAGTACTTC | . | TRBJ2-5 | TRBV19 | TRBD1
CSASSASGGDTQYF | TGCAGTGCTAGTTCGGCTAGCGGGGGGGATACGCAGTATTTT | . | TRBJ2-3 | TRBV20-1 | TRBD2
CATRTGYYQPQHF | TGTGCCACCCGGACAGGCTATTATCAGCCCCAGCATTTT | . | TRBJ1-5 | TRBV24-1 | TRBD1
CASSDRTGYSETQYF | TGTGCCAGCAGTGATAGAACAGGGTACAGCGAGACCCAGTACTTC | . | TRBJ2-5 | TRBV6-1 | .
CASSGSGTSGYEQYF | TGTGCCAGCAGCGGATCCGGGACTAGCGGGTACGAGCAGTACTTC | . | TRBJ2-7 | TRBV11-3 | TRBD2
CASSVDGSYEQYF | TGTGCCAGCAGCGTAGATGGGAGCTACGAGCAGTACTTC | . | TRBJ2-7 | TRBV9 | .
CASSLVTDPSTGELFF | TGCGCCAGCAGCTTGGTCACAGACCCGAGCACCGGGGAGCTGTTTTTT | . | TRBJ2-2 | TRBV5-1 | .
CASSFQGPHNEQFF | TGTGCCAGCAGCTTCCAGGGCCCTCACAATGAGCAGTTCTTC | . | TRBJ2-1 | TRBV7-3 | .
CASSLAAQGNYGYTF | TGTGCCAGCAGCTTAGCGGCACAGGGGAACTATGGCTACACCTTC | . | TRBJ1-2 | TRBV7-8 | TRBD1
CASTPTGGLSPLHF | TGTGCCAGCACGCCCACCGGGGGGCTTTCACCCCTCCACTTT | . | TRBJ1-6 | TRBV7-2 | .
CASGRYEQYF | TGTGCCAGTGGGAGATACGAGCAGTACTTC | . | TRBJ2-7 | TRBV28 | .
CASSIVLGGTGGELFF | TGTGCCAGTAGTATAGTACTCGGCGGGACCGGCGGGGAGCTGTTTTTT | . | TRBJ2-2 | TRBV19 | .
CASSPGQGNTGELFF | TGTGCCAGCAGCCCCGGACAGGGAAACACCGGGGAGCTGTTTTTT | . | TRBJ2-2 | TRBV5-8 | TRBD1
CASSVDQDSYEQYF | TGTGCCAGCAGCGTAGATCAGGACTCCTACGAGCAGTACTTC | . | TRBJ2-7 | TRBV9 | .
CASSENRGNYGYTF | TGTGCCAGCAGTGAAAACAGGGGTAACTATGGCTACACCTTC | . | TRBJ1-2 | TRBV25-1 | TRBD1
CASSEEVSGGALETQYF | TGTGCCAGCAGTGAAGAGGTTAGCGGGGGGGCCCTTGAGACCCAGTACTTC | . | TRBJ2-5 | TRBV6-1 | TRBD2
CASSQDRGVGETQYF | TGTGCCAGCAGTCAGGACAGGGGAGTGGGGGAGACCCAGTACTTC | . | TRBJ2-5 | TRBV6-5 | TRBD1
CASSPDTATTYEQYF | TGTGCCAGCTCACCAGATACAGCTACCACCTACGAGCAGTACTTC | few | TRBJ2-7 | TRBV18 | .
CASRKGVTDTQYF | TGTGCCAGCAGGAAAGGGGTCACAGATACGCAGTATTTT | . | TRBJ2-3 | TRBV7-2 | .
CAVRGSGTQYF | TGTGCCGTCAGGGGTTCGGGGACCCAGTACTTC | . | TRBJ2-5 | TRBV6-5 | .
CASSKVDDGREETQYF | TGTGCCAGCAGCAAAGTAGACGACGGGAGGGAAGAGACCCAGTACTTC | . | TRBJ2-5 | TRBV21-1 | .
CASSYGTVDRGTQYF | TGTGCCAGCAGTTACGGGACAGTTGACCGTGGTACGCAGTATTTT | . | TRBJ2-3 | TRBV6-6 | TRBD1
CASSSLAGGPDEQFF | TGCGCCAGCAGCAGCCTAGCGGGGGGGCCGGATGAGCAGTTCTTC | . | TRBJ2-1 | TRBV5-1 | TRBD2
CATSNVKGGQETQYF | TGTGCCACCAGTAACGTAAAAGGGGGCCAAGAGACCCAGTACTTC | . | TRBJ2-5 | TRBV24-1 | .
CASSSGGQTNTEAFF | TGCGCCAGCAGCTCAGGGGGACAGACGAACACTGAAGCTTTCTTT | few | TRBJ1-1 | TRBV5-1 | TRBD1